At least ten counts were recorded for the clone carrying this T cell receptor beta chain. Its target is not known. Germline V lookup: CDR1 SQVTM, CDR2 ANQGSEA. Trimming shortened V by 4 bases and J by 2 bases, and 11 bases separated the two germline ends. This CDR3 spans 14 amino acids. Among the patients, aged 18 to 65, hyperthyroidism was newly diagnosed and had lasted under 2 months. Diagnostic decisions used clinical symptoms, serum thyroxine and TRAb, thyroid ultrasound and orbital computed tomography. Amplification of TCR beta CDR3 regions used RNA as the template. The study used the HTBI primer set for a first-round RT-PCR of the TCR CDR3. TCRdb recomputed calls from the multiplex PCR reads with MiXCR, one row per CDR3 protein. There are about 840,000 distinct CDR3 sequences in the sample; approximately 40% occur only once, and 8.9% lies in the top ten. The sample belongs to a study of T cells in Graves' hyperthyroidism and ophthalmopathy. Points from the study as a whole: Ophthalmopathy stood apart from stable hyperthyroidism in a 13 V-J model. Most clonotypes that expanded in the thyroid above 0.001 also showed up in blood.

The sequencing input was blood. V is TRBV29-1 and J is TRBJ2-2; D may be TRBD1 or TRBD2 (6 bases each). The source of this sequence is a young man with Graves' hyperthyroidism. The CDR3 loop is CSVVRGDNTGELFF. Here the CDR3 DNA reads TGCAGCGTTGTGAGGGGGGATAACACCGGGGAGCTGTTTTTT.